The rows below give T cell receptor beta chains drawn from one sample of a study of CD8 T cells in ankylosing spondylitis. TCRdb reprocessed the 5' RACE reads via MiXCR and lists one record per CDR3 protein. The sample carries around 230,000 distinct CDR3 sequences, 8.6% recorded once. Sequenced: blood, either unsorted or a sorted T cell fraction (not recorded which). The source is a male donor with ankylosing spondylitis or in good health (not recorded which). CDR3s include the opening cysteine and the closing phenylalanine or tryptophan.

CDR3,J,V
CAISEGSGVYEQYF,TRBJ2-7,TRBV10-3
CSAWTETYEQYF,TRBJ2-7,TRBV20-1
CASRFNQGADTQYF,TRBJ2-3,TRBV11-2
CASSPRGIIDQPQHF,TRBJ1-5,TRBV18
CAISEGGVRYEQYF,TRBJ2-7,TRBV10-3
CASSLEGTRGAYNEQFF,TRBJ2-1,TRBV5-5
CASTFIRSLSGNTIYF,TRBJ1-3,TRBV12-3/TRBV12-4
CSVEVGAGQETQYF,TRBJ2-5,TRBV29-1
CASSPGPEQFF,TRBJ2-1,TRBV7-9
CASSLTSSDTQYF,TRBJ2-3,TRBV11-3
CASSETGVGYGYTF,TRBJ1-2,TRBV25-1
CSASSPGSGSTDTQYF,TRBJ2-3,TRBV20-1
CASSLEGSYTEAFF,TRBJ1-1,TRBV5-5
CSAAKGGLVSGANVLTF,TRBJ2-6,TRBV20-1
CASSQPGWGSETQYF,TRBJ2-5,TRBV14
CSVEDGNSYEQYF,TRBJ2-7,TRBV29-1
CASSLETDHYGYTF,TRBJ1-2,TRBV5-5
CASSPVGRPYNEQFF,TRBJ2-1,TRBV12-3/TRBV12-4
CSVEALAKETQYF,TRBJ2-5,TRBV29-1
CASSPDRDQYNEQFF,TRBJ2-1,TRBV27
CASSREPRAWTVHKVGELFF,TRBJ2-2,TRBV11-2
CAISEPGTGDYEQYF,TRBJ2-7,TRBV10-3
CSARDWLRGLNTEAFF,TRBJ1-1,TRBV20-1
CASSGRTGGATNTEAFF,TRBJ1-1,TRBV5-1
CASSLSSVGYGYTF,TRBJ1-2,TRBV7-9
CASSLAGKGPHGYTF,TRBJ1-2,TRBV5-5
CASSSSGGNTQYF,TRBJ2-3,TRBV7-2
CASSSGEPRGEQYF,TRBJ2-7,TRBV21-1
CASSSYTGTSIGTDTQYF,TRBJ2-3,TRBV27
CASSSQGDGTEAFF,TRBJ1-1,TRBV7-2
CASSPGSKNTEAFF,TRBJ1-1,TRBV12-3/TRBV12-4
CSAGRGEIDTQYF,TRBJ2-3,TRBV20-1
CASSYQSTGDGQFF,TRBJ2-1,TRBV6-5
CASSLLAGGFIEQYF,TRBJ2-7,TRBV7-2
CASSQLQFLSGNTIYF,TRBJ1-3,TRBV3-1
CASSPTFSSYNSPLHF,TRBJ1-6,TRBV27
CASSPLRGGGYTF,TRBJ1-2,TRBV6-1
CASSFWTGRHTDTQYF,TRBJ2-3,TRBV5-1
CASSQPGGSYEQYF,TRBJ2-7,TRBV4-1
CASTTSTDTGELFF,TRBJ2-2,TRBV27
CASGFTDTQYF,TRBJ2-3,TRBV25-1
CASGSPLHF,TRBJ1-6,TRBV7-2
CASSSLTPGNEKLFF,TRBJ1-4,TRBV5-6
CSARDRLAGSPSYNEQFF,TRBJ2-1,TRBV20-1
CASSLTGEDEQFF,TRBJ2-1,TRBV12-3/TRBV12-4
CASSVDSGGSSYEQYF,TRBJ2-7,TRBV9
CASSPYQHTEAFF,TRBJ1-1,TRBV7-2